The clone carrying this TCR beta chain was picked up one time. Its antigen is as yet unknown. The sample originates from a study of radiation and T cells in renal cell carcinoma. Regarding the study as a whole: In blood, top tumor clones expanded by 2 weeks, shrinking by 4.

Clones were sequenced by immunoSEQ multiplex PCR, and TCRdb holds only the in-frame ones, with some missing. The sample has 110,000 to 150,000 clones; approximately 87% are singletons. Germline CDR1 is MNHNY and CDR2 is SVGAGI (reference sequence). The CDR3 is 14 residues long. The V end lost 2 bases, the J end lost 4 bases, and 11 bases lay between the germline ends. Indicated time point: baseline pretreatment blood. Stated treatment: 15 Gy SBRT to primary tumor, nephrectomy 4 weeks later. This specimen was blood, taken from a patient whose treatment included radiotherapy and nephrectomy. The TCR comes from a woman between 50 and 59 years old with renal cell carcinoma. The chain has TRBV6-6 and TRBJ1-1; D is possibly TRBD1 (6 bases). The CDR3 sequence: CASSYEQGSTEAFF. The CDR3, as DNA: TGTGCCAGCAGTTACGAGCAGGGGTCCACTGAAGCTTTCTTT.